A selection of T cell receptor beta chains follows, all from one sample in a study of early T cells in non-severe SARS-CoV-2 infection. TCRdb re-called the 5' RACE reads through MiXCR, storing one row per CDR3 protein. The sample has about 30,000 distinct CDR3 sequences, roughly 6.6% seen once; the top ten hold approximately 35%. The sequenced material came from whole blood. These receptors were obtained from an adult who was a healthcare worker with PCR-confirmed SARS-CoV-2 infection or an uninfected control (not recorded which). Both conserved end residues are part of each CDR3. The D gene is left open where the match is weak. Only part of the rows carry a size: once, few, many, or a class if the clone is expanded.

D gene,J gene,V gene,clone size,CDR3 protein,CDR3 DNA
TRBD1,TRBJ1-1,TRBV7-8,many,CASSLDRVEAFF,TGTGCCAGCAGCCTGGACAGGGTTGAAGCTTTCTTT
TRBD2,TRBJ2-3,TRBV12-3/TRBV12-4,many,CASSRAGVTDTQYF,TGTGCCAGCAGCCGAGCGGGAGTCACAGATACGCAGTATTTT
.,TRBJ1-1,TRBV27,few,CASSLAKNTEAFF,TGTGCCAGCAGTCTGGCTAAGAACACTGAAGCTTTCTTT
.,TRBJ2-2,TRBV28,.,CASIAAGSTGELFF,TGTGCCAGCATCGCCGCCGGGAGCACCGGGGAGCTGTTTTTT
.,TRBJ1-5,TRBV30,.,CAWSGEAHLGQPQHF,TGTGCCTGGAGTGGAGAAGCCCATCTCGGTCAGCCCCAGCATTTT
.,TRBJ2-7,TRBV28,many,CASSPSSYEQYF,TGTGCCAGCAGTCCGAGCTCCTACGAGCAGTACTTC
.,TRBJ2-1,TRBV11-3,few,CASSLVHTDEQFF,TGTGCCAGCAGCTTAGTTCACACGGATGAGCAGTTCTTC
TRBD1,TRBJ1-2,TRBV6-5,many,CASSGDRAYGYTF,TGTGCCAGCAGTGGGGACAGGGCCTATGGCTACACCTTC
.,TRBJ1-2,TRBV4-2,many,CASSQDKGRPYGYTF,TGTGCCAGCAGCCAAGATAAGGGTCGGCCCTATGGCTACACCTTC
.,TRBJ1-2,TRBV11-2,many,CASSTGELGGYTF,TGTGCCAGCAGCACCGGGGAGCTCGGGGGCTACACCTTC
TRBD2,TRBJ2-3,TRBV20-1,many,CSAGLAGGSDTQYF,TGCAGTGCAGGACTAGCGGGGGGGTCAGATACGCAGTATTTT
.,TRBJ2-7,TRBV10-1,many,CASSDQWGDQQYF,TGCGCCAGCAGTGATCAATGGGGGGACCAGCAGTACTTC
TRBD2,TRBJ2-1,TRBV7-3,few,CASSLVSGRVNEQFF,TGTGCCAGCAGCTTGGTTAGCGGGAGGGTAAATGAGCAGTTCTTC
TRBD1,TRBJ1-2,TRBV12-3/TRBV12-4,.,CASSFGTGQSGYTF,TGTGCCAGCAGTTTCGGGACAGGGCAGAGTGGCTACACCTTC
.,TRBJ1-3,TRBV6-1,many,CASHPSAGNTIYF,TGTGCCAGCCACCCCAGTGCCGGAAACACCATATATTTT
.,TRBJ2-7,TRBV20-1,many,CSARDLKGEQYF,TGCAGTGCTAGAGATCTGAAGGGGGAGCAGTACTTC
.,TRBJ2-1,TRBV27,.,CARRHGGPSYSYNEQFF,TGTGCCCGTCGCCATGGGGGCCCCTCGTATTCCTACAATGAGCAGTTCTTC
.,TRBJ1-1,TRBV21-1,few,CASSFHPGQGLGTEAFF,TGTGCCAGCAGCTTCCACCCGGGACAGGGACTGGGAACTGAAGCTTTCTTT
.,TRBJ2-7,TRBV7-2,many,CASSLGPSSYEQYF,TGTGCCAGCAGCTTAGGCCCTAGCTCCTACGAGCAGTACTTC
.,TRBJ1-1,TRBV30,many,CAWSVMVDTEAFF,TGTGCCTGGAGTGTAATGGTGGACACTGAAGCTTTCTTT
.,TRBJ1-2,TRBV19,many,CATYAKGNGYTF,TGTGCCACCTACGCGAAGGGTAATGGCTACACCTTC
TRBD1,TRBJ1-2,TRBV30,many,CASRDSQTYGYTF,TGTGCCAGCCGGGACAGTCAAACTTATGGCTACACCTTC
TRBD2,TRBJ2-1,TRBV20-1,many,CSARDGGRGWGEQFF,TGCAGTGCTAGAGACGGCGGGAGGGGTTGGGGAGAGCAGTTCTTC
.,TRBJ2-2,TRBV11-2,many,CASSLDGVASPGELFF,TGTGCCAGCAGCTTAGATGGCGTGGCTAGCCCCGGGGAGCTGTTTTTT
.,TRBJ1-1,TRBV18,many,CASSTRGDMNTEAFF,TGTGCCAGCTCAACGAGGGGTGACATGAACACTGAAGCTTTCTTT
.,TRBJ2-1,TRBV12-3/TRBV12-4,many,CASSLGTSPYNEQFF,TGTGCCAGCAGCCTCGGTACTTCTCCCTACAATGAGCAGTTCTTC
TRBD1,TRBJ1-2,TRBV2,many,CASDGTGSYGYTF,TGTGCCAGCGATGGGACAGGCTCCTATGGCTACACCTTC